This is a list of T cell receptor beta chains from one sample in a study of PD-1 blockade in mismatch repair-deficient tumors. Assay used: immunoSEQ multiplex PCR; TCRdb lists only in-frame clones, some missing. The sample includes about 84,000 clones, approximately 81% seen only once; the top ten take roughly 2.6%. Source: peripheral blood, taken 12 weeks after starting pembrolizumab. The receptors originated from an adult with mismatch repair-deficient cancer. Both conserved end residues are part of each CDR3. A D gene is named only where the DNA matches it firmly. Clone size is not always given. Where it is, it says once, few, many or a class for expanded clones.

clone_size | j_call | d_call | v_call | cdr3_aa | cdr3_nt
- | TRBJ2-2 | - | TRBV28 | CASSLTQGRTGELFF | TGTGCCAGCAGTTTAACACAGGGAAGGACCGGGGAGCTGTTTTTT
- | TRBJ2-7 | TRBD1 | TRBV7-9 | CASSDYRGKSYEQYF | TGTGCCAGCAGCGACTACAGGGGGAAGTCGTACGAGCAGTACTTC
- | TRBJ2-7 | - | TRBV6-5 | CASSFAGAVYEQYF | TGTGCCAGCAGTTTTGCAGGGGCTGTCTACGAGCAGTACTTC
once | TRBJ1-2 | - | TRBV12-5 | CASGLEAGQNYGYTF | TGTGCTAGTGGTTTGGAGGCAGGGCAGAACTATGGCTACACCTTC
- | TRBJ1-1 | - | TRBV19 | CASSTEAFF | TGTGCCAGTAGTACTGAAGCTTTCTTT
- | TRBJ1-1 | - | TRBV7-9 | CASSLHSVNTEAFF | TGTGCCAGCAGCTTACATTCAGTGAACACTGAAGCTTTCTTT
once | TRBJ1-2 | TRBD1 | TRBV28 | CASSQQGDYGYTF | TGTGCCAGCAGCCAACAGGGGGACTATGGCTACACCTTC
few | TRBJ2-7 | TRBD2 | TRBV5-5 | CASSGSSGTYEQYF | TGTGCCAGCAGTGGTTCTAGCGGGACCTACGAGCAGTACTTC
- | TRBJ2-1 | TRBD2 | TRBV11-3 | CASSLARTTSGNNEQFF | TGTGCCAGCAGCTTAGCCAGAACGACTAGCGGAAACAATGAGCAGTTCTTC
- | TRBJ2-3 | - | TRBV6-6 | CASRAGYLTDTQYF | TGTGCCAGCAGGGCAGGGTATCTCACAGATACGCAGTATTTT
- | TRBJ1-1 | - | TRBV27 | CASSWGAGTEAFF | TGTGCCAGCAGTTGGGGGGCCGGCACTGAAGCTTTCTTT
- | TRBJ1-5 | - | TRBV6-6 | CASQSLRGTNQPQHF | TGTGCCAGCCAATCACTAAGGGGGACAAATCAGCCCCAGCATTTT
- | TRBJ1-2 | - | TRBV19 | CASSNPGPNYGYTF | TGTGCCAGTAGTAACCCGGGGCCGAACTATGGCTACACCTTC
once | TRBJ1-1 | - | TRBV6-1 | CASSDPGQPNTEAFF | TGTGCCAGCAGTGATCCGGGACAACCGAACACTGAAGCTTTCTTT
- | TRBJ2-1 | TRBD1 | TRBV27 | CASSNLPGQVNNEQFF | TGTGCCAGCAGTAACCTGCCGGGACAGGTAAACAATGAGCAGTTCTTC
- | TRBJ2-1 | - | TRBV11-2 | CASSLVRGSYNEQFF | TGTGCCAGCAGCTTAGTCCGGGGGTCCTACAATGAGCAGTTCTTC
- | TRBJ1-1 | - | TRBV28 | CASYSGNTEAFF | TGTGCCAGTTACTCGGGCAACACTGAAGCTTTCTTT
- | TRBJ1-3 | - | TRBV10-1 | CASSELRRGVSGNTIYF | TGCGCCAGCAGTGAGTTAAGAAGAGGCGTCTCTGGAAACACCATATATTTT
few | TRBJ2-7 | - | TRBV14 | CASRSSVTSYEQYF | TGTGCCAGCAGGAGTAGCGTGACCTCCTACGAGCAGTACTTC
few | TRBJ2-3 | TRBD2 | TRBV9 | CASSVGQREGGTQYF | TGTGCCAGCAGCGTAGGCCAGCGGGAGGGGGGTACGCAGTATTTT
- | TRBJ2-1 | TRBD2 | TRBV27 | CASSLWMGLAENEQFF | TGTGCCAGCAGTTTATGGATGGGACTAGCGGAAAATGAGCAGTTCTTC
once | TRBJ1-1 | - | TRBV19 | CASSIDKAGANTEAFF | TGTGCCAGTAGTATAGATAAGGCGGGGGCTAACACTGAAGCTTTCTTT
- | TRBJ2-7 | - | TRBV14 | CASSEKRRGLVNEQYF | TGTGCCAGCAGCGAAAAGAGGAGAGGGTTGGTGAACGAGCAGTACTTC
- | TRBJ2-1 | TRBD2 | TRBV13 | CASSGLVYEQFF | TGTGCCAGCAGCGGACTAGTTTATGAGCAGTTCTTC
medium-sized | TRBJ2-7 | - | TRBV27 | CASSLSSYEQYF | TGTGCCAGCTCTCTTAGCTCCTACGAGCAGTACTTC
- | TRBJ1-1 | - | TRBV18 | CASSPTDGNTEAFF | TGTGCCAGCTCACCGACGGACGGGAACACTGAAGCTTTCTTT
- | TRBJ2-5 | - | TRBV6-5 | CASSYETGPLATQYF | TGTGCCAGCAGTTACGAGACAGGCCCCCTCGCCACCCAGTACTTC
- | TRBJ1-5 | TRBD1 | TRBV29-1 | CSVAVGTGGSQPQHF | TGCAGCGTTGCGGTCGGGACAGGGGGTTCTCAGCCCCAGCATTTT
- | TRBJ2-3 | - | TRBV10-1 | CASSPGLPGSVTDTQYF | TGCGCCAGCAGCCCGGGACTCCCGGGGTCGGTGACAGATACGCAGTATTTT
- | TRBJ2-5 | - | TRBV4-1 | CASSLSSRAPGTQYF | TGCGCCAGCAGCCTGAGTTCCCGGGCTCCGGGGACCCAGTACTTC
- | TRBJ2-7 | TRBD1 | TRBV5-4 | CASSLDRGMYEQYF | TGTGCCAGCAGCTTGGACAGGGGTATGTACGAGCAGTACTTC
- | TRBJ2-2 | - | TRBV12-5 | CASGGPKNTGELFF | TGTGCTAGTGGAGGGCCAAAGAACACCGGGGAGCTGTTTTTT
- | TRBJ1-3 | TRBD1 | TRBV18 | CASSRTGENTIYF | TGTGCCAGCTCAAGGACAGGGGAAAACACCATATATTTT
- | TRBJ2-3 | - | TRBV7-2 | CASSFAGEDTQYF | TGTGCCAGCAGCTTTGCAGGGGAAGATACGCAGTATTTT
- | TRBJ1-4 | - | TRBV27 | CASSLSPREKLFF | TGTGCCAGCAGTTTATCTCCAAGGGAAAAACTGTTTTTT
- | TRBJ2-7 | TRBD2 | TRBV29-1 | CSVVRLGTSGDPYEQYF | TGCAGCGTTGTAAGGTTGGGGACTAGCGGGGACCCCTACGAGCAGTACTTC
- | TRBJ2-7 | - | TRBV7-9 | CASSAKGVGGSRSHEQYF | TGTGCCAGCAGCGCCAAGGGCGTTGGTGGGAGTCGGTCCCACGAGCAGTACTTC
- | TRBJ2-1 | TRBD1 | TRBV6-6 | CASSYPNQGAMVF | TGTGCCAGCAGTTACCCAAACCAGGGGGCAATGGTCTTC
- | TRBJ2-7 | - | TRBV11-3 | CASSELLSTYEQYF | TGTGCCAGCAGCGAACTGCTTAGTACCTACGAGCAGTACTTC
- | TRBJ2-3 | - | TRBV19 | CASTSRGLFGTDTQYF | TGTGCCAGTACCTCACGCGGACTATTCGGCACAGATACGCAGTATTTT
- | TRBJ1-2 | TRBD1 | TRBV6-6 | CASSYRDRGTF | TGTGCCAGCAGTTACCGGGACAGGGGGACCTTC
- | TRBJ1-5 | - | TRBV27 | CASSLSWSYAGSNQPQHF | TGTGCCAGCAGTTTAAGTTGGTCCTACGCAGGGAGCAATCAGCCCCAGCATTTT
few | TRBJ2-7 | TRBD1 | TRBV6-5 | CASSNRGHYEQYF | TGTGCCAGCAGCAACAGGGGACACTACGAGCAGTACTTC